These 30 T cell receptor beta chains were sequenced from one sample in a study of radiotherapy plus CTLA-4 blockade in lung cancer. Assay: immunoSEQ multiplex PCR; the TCRdb copy retains only in-frame clones and omits some. The sample holds more than 35,000 clones, more than 80% seen once. This specimen was peripheral blood, taken from a patient treated with radiotherapy plus ipilimumab. All receptors derive from a human donor with non-small cell lung cancer who had stable disease on radiotherapy plus ipilimumab.

This sequence joins TRBV5-6 and TRBJ2-3; a weak D match, TRBD2 (6 bases). In germline, CDR1 is SGHDT, CDR2 YYEEEE. This CDR3 comprises 16 residues. V was shortened by 2 bases and J by 4 bases, with 17 bases between the two germline ends. CDR3 region: CASSFGLASIADTQYF. DNA of the CDR3: TGTGCCAGCAGCTTCGGGCTAGCGAGTATCGCAGATACGCAGTATTTT. Based on the CDR3 plus reference TRBV5-6 and TRBJ2-3, the full variable domain is DAGVTQSPTHLIKTRGQQVTLRCSPKSGHDTVSWYQQALGQGPQFIFQYYEEEERQRGNFPDRFSGHQFPNYSSELNVNALLLGDSALYLCASSFGLASIADTQYFGPGTRLTVL.

Only one count was recorded for this clone. The chain is built from TRBV4-1 and TRBJ2-7; 10 bases match TRBD1. The germline gives CDR1 MGHRA, CDR2 YSYEKL. J gave up 4 bases and V 3 bases, and 6 bases lay outside the gene matches. This CDR3 comprises 15 residues. Here the CDR3 reads CASSHVGTGEYEQYF. The CDR3, as DNA: TGCGCCAGCAGCCATGTCGGGACAGGGGAATACGAGCAGTACTTC.

The chain recombines TRBV5-4 with TRBJ2-3, with TRBD1 matching over 8 bases. CDR1 is SGHNT and CDR2 is YYREEE in the germline V gene (reference sequence). V trimming: 5 bases; J trimming: 2 bases; junction bases outside the gene matches: 7. CDR3 length equals 15 residues. The chain's CDR3 is CASRAAGQATDTQYF. The CDR3 DNA reads TGTGCCAGCAGAGCCGCGGGACAGGCCACAGATACGCAGTATTTT. Full variable domain (outside the CDR3, taken from reference TRBV5-4 and TRBJ2-3): ETGVTQSPTHLIKTRGQQVTLRCSSQSGHNTVSWYQQALGQGPQFIFQYYREEENGRGNFPPRFSGLQFPNYSSELNVNALELDDSALYLCASRAAGQATDTQYFGPGTRLTVL.

The V gene is TRBV30, the J gene TRBJ2-2, with D uncertain. The ends were cut back, 2 bases at V and 0 bases at J, with 7 bases in the middle. Germline values: CDR1 GTSNPN, CDR2 SVGIG (reference sequence). This CDR3 is built from 14 residues. The DNA of the CDR3 is TGTGCCTGGAGTCTCCAGGCGAACACCGGGGAGCTGTTTTTT. Its translation is CAWSLQANTGELFF. Drawing the rest from reference TRBV30 and TRBJ2-2, the complete variable domain is SQTIHQWPATLVQPVGSPLSLECTVEGTSNPNLYWYRQAAGRGLQLLFYSVGIGQISSEVPQNLSASRPQDRQFILSSKKLLLSDSGFYLCAWSLQANTGELFFGEGSRLTVL.

The chain carries TRBV6-1 and TRBJ1-2; a possible D gene is TRBD1 (5 bases). CDR1 is MNHNS and CDR2 is SASEGT in the germline V gene. V was pared by 5 bases and J by 1 base, with 8 bases between. The CDR3 is 13 residues long. CDR3 residues: CASSQTVNYGYTF. The CDR3 nucleotides are TGTGCCAGCAGTCAGACAGTTAACTATGGCTACACCTTC.

This rearrangement joins TRBV4-2 to TRBJ1-2; tentatively, D is TRBD1 (5 bases). Germline values: CDR1 LGHNA, CDR2 YNFKEQ. V was shortened by 0 bases and J by 4 bases, with 21 bases between the two germline ends. The CDR3 spans 18 residues. The CDR3, as DNA: TGTGCCAGCAGCCAAGATCTCAGTGTGGCAGGGCTGGGCTATGGCTACACCTTC. It codes for CASSQDLSVAGLGYGYTF.

This CDR3 is CASSWDRGGTEAFF. CDR3 nucleotides: TGTGCCAGCAGCTGGGACAGGGGGGGAACTGAAGCTTTCTTT. The gene calls are TRBV27 and TRBJ1-1, with 11 bases lining up with TRBD1. V lost 6 bases and J lost 5; bases outside the gene matches: 5. The CDR3 is 14 amino acids. Germline V gene data show CDR1 as MNHEY and CDR2 as SMNVEV (reference sequence).

The V and J genes are TRBV9 and TRBJ2-6, with 15 bases that match TRBD2. Unmatched junction bases numbered 8, after V lost 4 bases and J lost 3 bases. Germline V CDR1 and CDR2: SGDLS, YYNGEE. The CDR3 is 19 amino acids. Here the CDR3 reads CASSRRTSGRADGANVLTF. In DNA, the CDR3 is TGTGCCAGCAGCAGACGGACTAGCGGGAGGGCCGATGGGGCCAACGTCCTGACTTTC.

This clone occurred a few times. V usage is TRBV19 and J usage is TRBJ2-7; a weak D match, TRBD1 (6 bases). This CDR3 comprises 14 residues. CDR1 is LNHDA, CDR2 SQIVND, per germline (reference sequence). V was cut by 11 bases and J by 0 bases, with 17 bases left in between. The CDR3 nucleotides are TGTGCCTCCCCCCCCGACAGGAGCTCCTACGAGCAGTACTTC. Its translation: CASPPDRSSYEQYF.

J is TRBJ2-5 and V is TRBV20-1; maybe TRBD2 (6 bases). Trimming took 3 bases from V and 5 from J, leaving 7 bases between them. The CDR3 sequence is 11 residues long. Germline V gives CDR1 DFQATT, CDR2 SNEGSKA (reference sequence). For the CDR3, the DNA is TGCAGTGCTAGTGGGGGGGAGACCCAGTACTTC. This sequence encodes CSASGGETQYF.

The chain has TRBV5-1 and TRBJ1-1, with D unresolved. Deletions cut 0 bases from V and 1 base from J, with 4 bases between. The CDR3 spans 13 residues. Germline assignment: CDR1 SGHRS and CDR2 YFSETQ. The CDR3 region is CASSLAGNTEAFF. CDR3 in DNA: TGCGCCAGCAGCTTGGCAGGGAACACTGAAGCTTTCTTT. The full variable domain, rest sourced from reference TRBV5-1 and TRBJ1-1, is KAGVTQTPRYLIKTRGQQVTLSCSPISGHRSVSWYQQTPGQGLQFLFEYFSETQRNKGNFPGRFSGRQFSNSRSEMNVSTLELGDSALYLCASSLAGNTEAFFGQGTRLTVV.

The genes are TRBV5-1 and TRBJ2-2; TRBD1 matches at 8 bases. Germline CDR1 SGHRS, CDR2 YFSETQ. The CDR3 loop spans 15 amino acids. V lost 4 bases, J lost 5 bases, and 7 bases stayed unmatched. The CDR3 loop is CASSLLQGATGELFF. DNA of the CDR3: TGCGCCAGCAGCCTCTTGCAGGGGGCAACCGGGGAGCTGTTTTTT.

The rearrangement joins TRBV4-2 to TRBJ2-7; a weak D match, TRBD2 (6 bases). The CDR3 totals 16 residues. The V end was cut by 1 base, the J end by 3 bases, with 16 bases between. CDR1 and CDR2 (germline): LGHNA, YNFKEQ. CDR3 loop: CASSQGEVPAIYEQYF. The CDR3 DNA reads as TGTGCCAGCAGCCAAGGGGAGGTGCCCGCGATCTACGAGCAGTACTTC.

The rearrangement uses TRBV19 and TRBJ2-3; D is perhaps TRBD2 (6 bases). The CDR3 sequence is 14 residues long. Trimming took off 1 base at V and 6 bases at J, with 11 bases between the two ends. Germline V gene lookup returns CDR1 LNHDA and CDR2 SQIVND (reference sequence). The CDR3 nucleotides read TGTGCCAGTAGTATAGGAGTTGGGGGGGATACGCAGTATTTT. Encoded protein: CASSIGVGGDTQYF. Full variable domain (outside the CDR3, taken from reference TRBV19 and TRBJ2-3): DGGITQSPKYLFRKEGQNVTLSCEQNLNHDAMYWYRQDPGQGLRLIYYSQIVNDFQKGDIAEGYSVSREKKESFPLTVTSAQKNPTAFYLCASSIGVGGDTQYFGPGTRLTVL.

For the CDR3, the DNA is TGCGCCAGCAGCACTGGACAGGGGGGAGAAAAACTGTTTTTT. It yields the protein CASSTGQGGEKLFF. The rearrangement joins TRBV5-1 to TRBJ1-4; 10 nucleotides agree with TRBD1. Germline loops: CDR1 SGHRS, CDR2 YFSETQ. The V gene end was trimmed by 4 bases and the J gene end by 8 bases; junction bases not matched to a gene: 5. This CDR3 has 14 amino acids.

This CDR3 reads CASSLPAKNIQYF. Written as DNA, the CDR3 is TGTGCCAGCAGCCTCCCGGCCAAAAACATTCAGTACTTC. The chain joins TRBV6-6 to TRBJ2-4; D is ambiguous. Looked up from germline, CDR1 is MNHNY and CDR2 is SVGAGI (reference sequence). The CDR3 totals 13 residues. The V and J ends lost 6 bases and 1 base respectively, with 7 bases between them.

The V and J genes are TRBV19 and TRBJ1-1; perhaps TRBD1 as D (5 bases). Trimming took off 3 bases at V and 0 bases at J, with 8 bases between the two ends. The CDR3 consists of 14 residues. Germline V gene lookup returns CDR1 LNHDA and CDR2 SQIVND (reference sequence). DNA of the CDR3: TGTGCCAGTAGTATTGGGGCCATGAACACTGAAGCTTTCTTT. Encoded protein: CASSIGAMNTEAFF.

The gene calls are TRBV10-3 and TRBJ1-1; the match to TRBD1 covers 10 bases. The CDR3 sequence is 18 residues long. Germline CDR1 is ENHRY and CDR2 is SYGVKD. J lost 9 bases, V lost 0 bases, and 16 bases had no gene match. The CDR3 region has the DNA TGTGCCATCAGTGAGTCGGGGCGACTTGGGACAGGGGATTTAAAAGCTTTCTTT. This sequence encodes CAISESGRLGTGDLKAFF.

The rearrangement uses TRBV6-4 and TRBJ2-7; TRBD2 aligns across 9 bases. Per germline, CDR1 MRHNA and CDR2 SNTAGT. The CDR3 has 14 amino acids. With V trimmed by 4 bases and J by 1 base, 2 bases remained unmatched. Here the CDR3 reads CASSGRGGSYEQYF. The CDR3 nucleotides are TGTGCCAGCAGTGGGCGGGGGGGTTCCTACGAGCAGTACTTC.

This clone was counted only a few times. The J gene is TRBJ1-2, the V gene TRBV7-2; 10 nucleotides match TRBD1. V dropped 5 bases and J dropped 3; count of bases not matched to a gene: 6. The CDR3 runs 15 residues. CDR1 is SGHTA and CDR2 is FQGNSA in the germline V gene. The CDR3 loop reads CASSQTGQGYYGYTF. In nucleotides, the CDR3 is TGTGCCAGCAGCCAAACGGGACAGGGGTACTATGGCTACACCTTC.

This chain links TRBV10-1 with TRBJ2-3, with 9 positions matching TRBD1. Germline-derived CDR1 and CDR2 are WNHNN and SYGVQD (reference sequence). The V gene end was trimmed by 1 base and the J gene end by 0 bases; junction bases not matched to a gene: 11. The CDR3 spans 19 residues. Here the CDR3 reads CASSEFARTGAYSTDTQYF. The CDR3 nucleotides are TGCGCCAGCAGTGAGTTTGCCAGGACAGGGGCCTATAGCACAGATACGCAGTATTTT.

The chain combines TRBV27 with TRBJ1-5; D not resolved. Germline V gene lookup returns CDR1 MNHEY and CDR2 SMNVEV (reference sequence). V lost 0 bases and J 4 bases, leaving 7 bases between the germline ends. This CDR3 is built from 14 residues. In DNA, the CDR3 is TGTGCCAGCAGTTTATCGCGCCGAAATCAGCCCCAGCATTTT. Its translation is CASSLSRRNQPQHF.

The chain links TRBV19 to TRBJ2-1, with 13 bases fitting TRBD2. There are 15 residues in the CDR3. V lost 8 bases and J lost 8; bases outside the gene matches: 9. The germline gives CDR1 LNHDA, CDR2 SQIVND (reference sequence). For the CDR3, the DNA is TGTGCCAGTCGTACCGGACTAGCGGGAGTCCATGAGCAGTTCTTC. It specifies CASRTGLAGVHEQFF.

V usage is TRBV19 and J usage is TRBJ2-3; the match to TRBD1 covers 8 bases. V lost 4 bases, J lost 1 base, and 13 bases stayed unmatched. CDR1 is LNHDA, CDR2 SQIVND, per germline (reference sequence). The length of the CDR3 is 18 residues. The CDR3: CASSRTIQGALGTDTQYF. CDR3 coding DNA: TGTGCCAGTAGTAGAACCATCCAGGGGGCTCTGGGCACAGATACGCAGTATTTT.

This sequence joins TRBV7-8 and TRBJ2-1; 12 bases align to TRBD2. Losses at the gene ends were 4 bases for V and 0 bases for J; bases not matched to a gene: 7. CDR3 length: 18 residues. CDR1 SGHVS and CDR2 FQNEAQ come from the germline V gene. The CDR3 loop is CASSSGLAGQLSYNEQFF. In DNA form, the CDR3 reads TGTGCCAGCAGCTCGGGACTAGCGGGCCAACTCTCCTACAATGAGCAGTTCTTC.

The V call is TRBV6-1, the J call TRBJ2-2, with D perhaps TRBD1 (6 bases). V was trimmed by 7 bases and J by 5 bases, leaving 14 bases between them. Per germline, CDR1 MNHNS and CDR2 SASEGT. This CDR3 is built from 14 residues. The CDR3 loop reads CASTEGQQTGELFF. CDR3 DNA: TGTGCCAGCACCGAAGGACAGCAAACCGGGGAGCTGTTTTTT.

The rearrangement uses TRBV5-1 and TRBJ2-1; 11 positions match TRBD2. Per the germline V gene, CDR1 is SGHRS and CDR2 is YFSETQ. V lost 4 bases to trimming and J lost 9 bases; unmatched junction nucleotides: 12. CDR3 size: 16 residues. CDR3 DNA: TGCGCCAGCAGCCTCAATAGCGGGAGGGCGATGGGTGAGCAGTTCTTC. Encoded protein: CASSLNSGRAMGEQFF.

The gene calls are TRBV30 and TRBJ1-1, with unresolved D. V dropped 4 bases and J dropped 1 base, with 10 bases sitting between them. CDR1 is GTSNPN, CDR2 SVGIG, per germline (reference sequence). The CDR3 consists of 13 residues. The CDR3 nucleotides are TGTGCCTGGACCCAACATGAGAACACTGAAGCTTTCTTT. Translation gives CAWTQHENTEAFF.

This rearrangement joins TRBV5-4 to TRBJ2-7, with D possibly matching TRBD1 (5 bases). Trimming stripped 4 bases from V and 1 base from J, with 9 bases between. Germline CDR1 is SGHNT and CDR2 is YYREEE (reference sequence). The CDR3 contains 13 residues. CDR3 nucleotide sequence: TGTGCCAGCAGCGACAGCCCTTCCTACGAGCAGTACTTC. This encodes CASSDSPSYEQYF.

Here the CDR3 reads CASSPDRRDEQFF. Here the CDR3 DNA reads TGCGCCAGCAGCCCGGACAGGAGGGATGAGCAGTTCTTC. The chain employs TRBV4-1 and TRBJ2-1, with D possibly TRBD1 on 7 matching bases. Germline loops: CDR1 MGHRA, CDR2 YSYEKL. V shed 4 bases and J shed 8 bases, with 12 bases lying between them. The CDR3 sequence is 13 residues long.